The 21 T cell receptor beta chains reported below all come from one sample, sequenced in a study of T cell repertoires in cytomegalovirus infection. TCRdb called the reads again in MiXCR, with one record for every CDR3 protein. The sample shows roughly 730,000 distinct CDR3 sequences, around 35% of them seen only once. These receptors lack a known antigen. Sequencing used cultured PBMCs, obtained from culture after CMV antigen stimulation. The origin of the receptors is a human donor in good health (CMV status not recorded). Some clones in this sample may be carry-over from other donors' samples.

The gene calls are TRBV6-1 and TRBJ2-7; 9 bases fit TRBD2. This CDR3 spans 17 amino acids. V dropped 6 bases and J dropped 3; count of bases not matched to a gene: 15. CDR1 is MNHNS and CDR2 is SASEGT in the germline V gene. CDR3 residues: CASRPVGGRALVYEQYF. The CDR3 bases are TGTGCCAGCAGACCGGTGGGCGGGAGGGCCTTAGTCTACGAGCAGTACTTC.

The J gene is TRBJ1-6, the V gene TRBV5-6; D is ambiguous. Trimming pared 3 bases from V and 12 bases from J, leaving 16 bases between. Per the germline V gene, CDR1 is SGHDT and CDR2 is YYEEEE. The CDR3 consists of 14 residues. CDR3 sequence (DNA): TGTGCCAGCAGCTCACATCCCCAATCGGGACCCCTCCACTTT. Protein sequence: CASSSHPQSGPLHF.

The table lists this clonotype with many counts. CDR3 residues: CASSSWGFNEQFF. CDR3 sequence (DNA): TGTGCCAGCAGCTCCTGGGGGTTTAATGAGCAGTTCTTC. The chain recombines TRBV7-2 with TRBJ2-1; either TRBD1 or TRBD2 may supply D (5 bases each). The germline V and J ends were trimmed by 4 bases and 7 bases, with 11 bases remaining between them. The germline V gene encodes CDR1 SGHTA and CDR2 FQGNSA. The CDR3 has 13 amino acids.

This clonotype was recorded a few times. This chain links TRBV19 with TRBJ1-6, with D unresolved. Trimming left V 5 bases short and J 8 bases short, with 7 bases between. The CDR3 has 12 amino acids. CDR1 and CDR2 from the germline V gene are LNHDA and SQIVND (reference sequence). As DNA, the CDR3 is TGTGCCAGTAGTTTCACCCATTCACCCCTCCACTTT. It specifies CASSFTHSPLHF.

This clonotype came up a few times. The chain joins TRBV7-2 to TRBJ2-1; D ambiguous. The V gene's germline CDR1 is SGHTA and CDR2 FQGNSA. The CDR3 consists of 12 residues. Between the trimmed V and J ends, which lost 3 bases and 9 bases, there was a span of 9 bases. CDR3 sequence reads: CASSFAGGEQFF. In DNA, the CDR3 is TGTGCCAGCAGCTTTGCCGGCGGTGAGCAGTTCTTC.

This clonotype turned up a few times. The chain is built from TRBV20-1 and TRBJ1-2, with 8 bases identical to TRBD1. CDR3 length: 14 residues. J was trimmed by 3 bases and V by 1 base; bases with no gene match: 4. Germline assignment: CDR1 DFQATT and CDR2 SNEGSKA (reference sequence). The CDR3 DNA sequence: TGCAGTGCTAGAGGACAGGGGAGATACTATGGCTACACCTTC. Its translation is CSARGQGRYYGYTF.

This clonotype was detected a few times. This rearrangement joins TRBV4-1 to TRBJ2-3, with D tentatively TRBD2 (6 bases). Germline CDR1 is MGHRA and CDR2 is YSYEKL. The CDR3 totals 19 residues. Deletions cut 1 base from V and 6 bases from J, with 26 bases between. The CDR3 loop is CASSQATRGKRESTDTQYF. CDR3 in DNA: TGCGCCAGCAGCCAAGCGACACGGGGGAAACGGGAGTCGACCGATACGCAGTATTTT.

This clonotype was observed a handful of times. The V gene is TRBV4-1, the J gene TRBJ1-5; D is uncertain. The CDR3 length is 18 residues. The germline V and J ends were trimmed by 1 base and 2 bases, with 18 bases remaining between them. Germline V gene sequence: CDR1 MGHRA, CDR2 YSYEKL. The CDR3 protein is CASSQASFGPRGNQPQHF. DNA of the CDR3: TGCGCCAGCAGCCAAGCCAGTTTTGGGCCCCGAGGCAATCAGCCCCAGCATTTT.

This clonotype is a singleton in its sample. The chain links TRBV7-4 to TRBJ1-2; D gene ambiguous. With 6 bases removed from V and 3 bases from J, the gap between germline ends came to 17 bases. Germline V gene sequence: CDR1 SGHVT, CDR2 SQSDAQ. The CDR3 consists of 15 residues. CDR3 protein: CASSFAGSSDYGYTF. The CDR3 DNA reads TGTGCCAGCAGTTTCGCCGGGAGCTCAGACTATGGCTACACCTTC.

This clonotype was counted only a few times. The gene calls are TRBV6-6 and TRBJ2-7, with 9 bases matching TRBD1. Germline V gives CDR1 MNHNY, CDR2 SVGAGI (reference sequence). The V and J ends lost 4 bases and 2 bases, in that order; junction bases with no gene match: 9. The CDR3 covers 16 residues. The CDR3 sequence: CASSFDAGTGPYEQYF. The DNA for the CDR3 is TGTGCCAGCAGTTTCGATGCCGGGACAGGGCCCTACGAGCAGTACTTC.

This clonotype was seen a handful of times. The CDR3 here is CASNSLAGNEQFF. CDR3 bases: TGTGCCAGTAATAGTCTAGCGGGCAATGAGCAGTTCTTC. This sequence joins TRBV19 and TRBJ2-1; 8 bases are shared with TRBD2. The CDR3 is 13 amino acids. CDR1 is LNHDA and CDR2 is SQIVND in the germline V gene (reference sequence). The trim removed 7 bases at V and 6 bases at J, leaving 5 bases unmatched.

V gene TRBV12-3 or TRBV12-4 combines with J gene TRBJ2-7; 11 bases are shared with TRBD1. The CDR3 covers 18 residues. Trimming took 6 bases from V and 4 from J; bases not matched to a gene: 17. CDR3 bases: TGTGCCAGCAGCCTCGGGACAGGGGGACCGGGACTCCCGTACGAGCAGTACTTC. Residues: CASSLGTGGPGLPYEQYF.

This clonotype appeared many times. The chain combines TRBV12-3 or TRBV12-4 with TRBJ2-7; maybe TRBD1 (5 bases). Between the trimmed V and J ends, which lost 6 bases and 1 base, there was a span of 7 bases. CDR3 length: 12 residues. The DNA of the CDR3 is TGTGCCAGCAGCACAGGATCCTACGAGCAGTACTTC. It yields the protein CASSTGSYEQYF.

This clonotype has more than one count but fewer than ten. The chain is built from TRBV7-2 and TRBJ2-1; weak D call: TRBD2 (7 bases). V dropped 7 bases and J dropped 2 bases, with 18 bases sitting between them. The CDR3 extends over 16 amino acids. From germline, CDR1 is SGHTA and CDR2 FQGNSA. In DNA form, the CDR3 reads TGTGCCAGCAACGGGTACGGGGGGACAACCTACAATGAGCAGTTCTTC. It is translated as CASNGYGGTTYNEQFF.

This clonotype was counted only a few times. The chain links TRBV29-1 to TRBJ2-7; 9 bases are shared with TRBD2. Germline assignment: CDR1 SQVTM and CDR2 ANQGSEA. The CDR3 has 14 amino acids. V was pared by 4 bases and J by 3 bases, with 7 bases of the junction left unmatched. CDR3 sequence: CSVAVAGAVYEQYF. The CDR3 bases are TGCAGCGTTGCCGTAGCGGGAGCGGTCTACGAGCAGTACTTC.

The rearrangement uses TRBV12-3 or TRBV12-4 and TRBJ2-2; D remains unclear. The CDR3 consists of 14 residues. V lost 5 bases to trimming and J lost 8 bases, with 15 bases between them. CDR3 DNA: TGTGCCAGCAGTCACTCTGGATCTGTGGGGGAGCTGTTTTTT. It specifies CASSHSGSVGELFF.

The genes are TRBV6-1 and TRBJ1-3; D unclear. This CDR3 comprises 14 residues. Looked up from germline, CDR1 is MNHNS and CDR2 is SASEGT. The V end was cut by 6 bases, the J end by 2 bases, with 11 bases between. DNA of the CDR3: TGTGCCAGCAGGTTTGGAGAGGCTGGAAACACCATATATTTT. Translated, it gives CASRFGEAGNTIYF.

There are a few counts of this clonotype. This rearrangement joins TRBV28 to TRBJ2-1; tentatively, D is TRBD1 (6 bases). V lost 4 bases to trimming and J lost 4 bases, with 14 bases between them. From germline, CDR1 is MDHEN and CDR2 SYDVKM. CDR3 length: 15 residues. This CDR3 reads CASSSQGTAYNEQFF. The CDR3 nucleotides read TGTGCCAGCAGTTCCCAGGGGACCGCATACAATGAGCAGTTCTTC.

The J gene is TRBJ2-1, the V gene TRBV29-1, with 7 bases that match TRBD2. V was clipped by 1 base and J by 1 base; unmatched bases: 10. CDR1 is SQVTM, CDR2 ANQGSEA, per germline. The CDR3 extends over 17 amino acids. The CDR3 spells CSVEGERGGDSYNEQFF. Here the CDR3 DNA reads TGCAGCGTTGAAGGGGAGCGGGGCGGTGATTCCTACAATGAGCAGTTCTTC.

V usage is TRBV28 and J usage is TRBJ1-5, with D perhaps matching TRBD1 (5 bases). V was shortened by 5 bases and J by 7 bases, with 12 bases between the two germline ends. The CDR3 runs to 13 residues. The V gene's germline CDR1 is MDHEN and CDR2 SYDVKM. For the CDR3, the DNA is TGTGCCAGCAGTAGCAGGGTAAGGCAGCCCCAGCATTTT. This gives the protein CASSSRVRQPQHF.

This rearrangement joins TRBV7-2 to TRBJ2-2; no firm D call. The CDR3 totals 13 residues. The V gene's germline CDR1 is SGHTA and CDR2 FQGNSA. Trimming took 5 bases from V and 3 from J, leaving 7 bases between them. The CDR3 loop reads CASSTRDTGELFF. For the CDR3, the DNA is TGTGCCAGCAGCACCAGAGACACCGGGGAGCTGTTTTTT.